This entry lists 12 T cell receptor beta chains sequenced from one sample in a study of cytomegalovirus exposure and HLA in healthy donors. Sequenced by immunoSEQ multiplex PCR; TCRdb stores in-frame clones only, minus some. The profile covers about 160,000 clones, with nearly 90% appearing a single time and 10% taken by the ten largest. The sample taken for sequencing was PBMCs. Receptors originate from a woman between 18 and 30 years old in good health and CMV-seropositive.

The V and J genes are TRBV10-2 and TRBJ1-2, with 10 bases that match TRBD1. Trimming removed 3 bases from V and 5 bases from J; junction bases left unmatched: 6. Germline values: CDR1 WSHSY, CDR2 SAAADI. The CDR3 has 15 residues. CDR3 amino acids: CASSDRQGAWYGYTF. The CDR3, as DNA: TGCGCCAGCAGTGATAGACAGGGGGCCTGGTATGGCTACACCTTC.

The chain employs TRBV5-1 and TRBJ2-4, with 7 bases that match TRBD2. Germline CDR1 SGHRS, CDR2 YFSETQ. There are 17 residues in the CDR3. V lost 0 bases to trimming and J lost 0 bases; unmatched junction nucleotides: 6. The CDR3 sequence is CASSLEGGMIAKNIQYF. In DNA, the CDR3 is TGCGCCAGCAGCTTGGAGGGAGGGATGATAGCCAAAAACATTCAGTACTTC.

This clone was recorded once. The chain uses TRBV12-5 and TRBJ2-5, with 15 positions matching TRBD2. CDR1 is LGHNT, CDR2 FRNRAP, per germline. Trimming took 1 base from V and 4 from J; bases not matched to a gene: 7. This CDR3 comprises 18 residues. The CDR3 DNA reads TGTGCTAGTGGTTTGGGACAGTCGGGACTAGCGGGAGGAGAGACCCAGTACTTC. Translated: CASGLGQSGLAGGETQYF.

V is TRBV11-3 and J is TRBJ2-4; 7 bases fit TRBD1. Losses at the gene ends were 6 bases for V and 0 bases for J; bases not matched to a gene: 11. Germline V gene data show CDR1 as SGHNT and CDR2 as YENEEA. CDR3 length equals 17 residues. This CDR3 reads CASSPGQGEIAKNIQYF. Written as DNA, the CDR3 is TGTGCCAGCAGTCCCGGGCAGGGGGAGATAGCCAAAAACATTCAGTACTTC.

The chain couples TRBV11-3 to TRBJ2-3; D ambiguous. Germline CDR1 reads SGHNT; CDR2 reads YENEEA. CDR3 length equals 14 residues. Trimming shortened V by 6 bases and J by 0 bases, and 10 bases separated the two germline ends. DNA for the CDR3: TGTGCCAGCAGTCATCAGTCTAGCACAGATACGCAGTATTTT. It translates to CASSHQSSTDTQYF.

The chain carries TRBV5-1 and TRBJ2-1, with D perhaps TRBD2 (6 bases). V was pared by 0 bases and J by 4 bases, with 11 bases between. CDR3 length: 15 residues. Looked up from germline, CDR1 is SGHRS and CDR2 is YFSETQ. The CDR3 region is CASSLGGEVYNEQFF. DNA of the CDR3: TGCGCCAGCAGCTTGGGAGGGGAGGTTTACAATGAGCAGTTCTTC.

This chain links TRBV5-6 with TRBJ1-2, with D unresolved. The CDR3 extends over 13 amino acids. Trimming removed 3 bases from V and 7 bases from J, with 13 bases in between. Germline V gene sequence: CDR1 SGHDT, CDR2 YYEEEE. The CDR3 DNA follows: TGTGCCAGCAGCTCAGGTCGTCTTGCTGGCTACACCTTC. Protein sequence: CASSSGRLAGYTF.

The rearrangement uses TRBV19 and TRBJ2-2; tentatively, D is TRBD1 (5 bases). Trimming pared 7 bases from V and 5 bases from J, leaving 14 bases between. The CDR3 has 14 amino acids. Germline CDR1 is LNHDA and CDR2 is SQIVND (reference sequence). CDR3 sequence (DNA): TGTGCCAGTATGAGACAGCTCCTTACCGGGGAGCTGTTTTTT. The encoded protein is CASMRQLLTGELFF.

The chain recombines TRBV5-1 with TRBJ1-1; D is uncertain. The ends were cut back, 5 bases at V and 4 bases at J, with 18 bases in the middle. Germline-derived CDR1 and CDR2 are SGHRS and YFSETQ. CDR3 length: 15 amino acids. CDR3 residues: CASSRKADSSTEAFF. As DNA, the CDR3 is TGCGCCAGCAGTCGAAAGGCGGATTCTTCCACTGAAGCTTTCTTT. Complete variable domain (other parts from reference TRBV5-1 and TRBJ1-1): KAGVTQTPRYLIKTRGQQVTLSCSPISGHRSVSWYQQTPGQGLQFLFEYFSETQRNKGNFPGRFSGRQFSNSRSEMNVSTLELGDSALYLCASSRKADSSTEAFFGQGTRLTVV.

The rearrangement links TRBV19 to TRBJ2-3; 16 bases match TRBD2. The germline CDR1 and CDR2 sequences are LNHDA and SQIVND (reference sequence). The V and J ends lost 4 bases and 5 bases, in that order; junction bases with no gene match: 6. This CDR3 comprises 17 residues. Here the CDR3 reads CASSRGTSGRAEDTQYF. CDR3 nucleotides: TGTGCCAGTAGTAGGGGGACTAGCGGGAGGGCCGAAGATACGCAGTATTTT.

The chain uses TRBV27 and TRBJ2-2, with TRBD2 as a possible D gene (5 bases). The CDR3 sequence is 14 residues long. Germline-derived CDR1 and CDR2 are MNHEY and SMNVEV (reference sequence). V was clipped by 2 bases and J by 6 bases, with 10 bases between them. CDR3 nucleotides: TGTGCCAGCAGTTTAGAGGGCCCCCCCGGGGAGCTGTTTTTT. It yields the protein CASSLEGPPGELFF.

V usage is TRBV11-3 and J usage is TRBJ2-1; 12 bases are shared with TRBD2. The length of the CDR3 is 15 residues. With 1 base clipped from V and 7 bases from J, the junction kept 2 bases outside the gene matches. Germline V gives CDR1 SGHNT, CDR2 YENEEA. This CDR3 reads CASSLGLAGGNEQFF. CDR3 in DNA: TGTGCCAGCAGCTTAGGCCTAGCGGGAGGGAATGAGCAGTTCTTC.